Sequencing of this TCR beta chain was carried out in a study of T cell responses to AZD1222 COVID-19 vaccine. TCRdb's copy holds only in-frame clones and misses some; the assay was immunoSEQ multiplex PCR. Of more than 95,000 clones listed, roughly 93% are singletons. From germline, CDR1 is DFQATT and CDR2 SNEGSKA (reference sequence). This CDR3 comprises 12 residues. V was shortened by 5 bases and J by 5 bases, with 10 bases between the two germline ends. This material consisted of peripheral blood, taken on day 0 of AZD1222 vaccination. This sequence originates from an adult in good health. The V gene is TRBV20-1, the J gene TRBJ2-1, with D hard to call. The CDR3 region is CSAGASNNEQFF. In DNA, the CDR3 is TGCAGTGCTGGTGCGTCCAACAATGAGCAGTTCTTC.